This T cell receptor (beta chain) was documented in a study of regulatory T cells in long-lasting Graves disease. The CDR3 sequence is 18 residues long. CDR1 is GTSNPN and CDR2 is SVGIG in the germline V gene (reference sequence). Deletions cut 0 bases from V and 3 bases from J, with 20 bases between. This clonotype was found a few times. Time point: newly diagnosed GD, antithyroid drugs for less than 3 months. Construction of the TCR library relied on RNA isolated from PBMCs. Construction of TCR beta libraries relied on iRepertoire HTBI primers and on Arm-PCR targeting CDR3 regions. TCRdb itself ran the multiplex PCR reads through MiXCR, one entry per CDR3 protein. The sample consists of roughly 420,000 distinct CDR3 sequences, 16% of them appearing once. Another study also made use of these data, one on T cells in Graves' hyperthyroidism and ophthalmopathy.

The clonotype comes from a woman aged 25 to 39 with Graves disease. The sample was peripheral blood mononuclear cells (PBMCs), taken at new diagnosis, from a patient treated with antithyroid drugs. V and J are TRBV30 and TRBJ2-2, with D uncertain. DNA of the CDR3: TGTGCCTGGAGTGTCCTACTTCAAGTAGTTGGGGACACCGGGGAGCTGTTTTTT. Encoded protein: CAWSVLLQVVGDTGELFF. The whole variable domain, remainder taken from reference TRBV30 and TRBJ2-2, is SQTIHQWPATLVQPVGSPLSLECTVEGTSNPNLYWYRQAAGRGLQLLFYSVGIGQISSEVPQNLSASRPQDRQFILSSKKLLLSDSGFYLCAWSVLLQVVGDTGELFFGEGSRLTVL.